The 25 T cell receptor beta chains given below trace back to one sample, sequenced in a study of Graves' ophthalmopathy and Graves' hyperthyroidism. Scientists amplified the TCR beta CDR3 regions from RNA transcripts. In the first round, RT-PCR was carried out with HTBI primers, and a multiplex PCR formed the second round. TCRdb ran MiXCR on the multiplex PCR reads and lists one entry per CDR3 protein. The repertoire holds 1 million to 1.3 million distinct CDR3 sequences, with about 40% as singletons. The sequencing input was peripheral blood or thyroid tissue (not recorded which). The receptors were sampled from an adult man with Graves' hyperthyroidism.

The gene calls are TRBV10-3 and TRBJ2-5; D unresolved. The CDR3 is 11 residues long. In germline, CDR1 is ENHRY, CDR2 SYGVKD. The germline V and J ends were trimmed by 10 bases and 7 bases, with 13 bases remaining between them. As DNA, the CDR3 is TGTGCCAGCAGCTCCTCCTGGACCCAGTACTTC. Translation: CASSSSWTQYF.

This clonotype occurred a few times. This chain joins TRBV7-2 and TRBJ1-1; no definite D call. This CDR3 region has 13 residues. Trimming removed 3 bases at V and 3 bases at J, with 8 bases between. Germline-derived CDR1 and CDR2 are SGHTA and FQGNSA. The CDR3 nucleotides read TGTGCCAGCAGCTTCCACTTGTACACTGAAGCTTTCTTT. This codes for CASSFHLYTEAFF. Combining the CDR3 with reference TRBV7-2 and TRBJ1-1 gives the whole variable domain GAGVSQSPSNKVTEKGKDVELRCDPISGHTALYWYRQSLGQGLEFLIYFQGNSAPDKSGLPSDRFSAERTGGSVSTLTIQRTQQEDSAVYLCASSFHLYTEAFFGQGTRLTVV.

V is TRBV19 and J is TRBJ2-2; TRBD1 aligns across 8 bases. CDR1 and CDR2 from the germline V gene are LNHDA and SQIVND (reference sequence). Germline trimming cut 1 base from V and 7 bases from J; bases unmatched to any gene: 5. The CDR3 covers 15 residues. CDR3 region: CASSIADRDHGELFF. In DNA, the CDR3 is TGTGCCAGTAGTATAGCGGACAGGGACCACGGGGAGCTGTTTTTT.

V is TRBV7-9 and J is TRBJ2-2; 10 nucleotides align to TRBD2. The CDR3 runs 16 residues. The J segment lost 5 bases and the V segment lost 3 bases, leaving 6 bases of the junction unmatched. Per germline, CDR1 SEHNR and CDR2 FQNEAQ (reference sequence). This chain's CDR3 is CASSFILAGVTGELFF. The CDR3 DNA reads as TGTGCCAGCAGCTTCATCCTAGCGGGAGTAACCGGGGAGCTGTTTTTT.

This clonotype has ten or more counts. This chain connects TRBV12-3 or TRBV12-4 to TRBJ1-2, with TRBD1 matching over 10 bases. This CDR3 has 13 amino acids. The V and J ends lost 8 bases and 4 bases, in that order; junction bases with no gene match: 4. CDR3: CASRDRGTYGYTF. CDR3 bases: TGTGCCAGCCGGGACAGGGGTACCTATGGCTACACCTTC.

This clonotype appeared many times. The J gene is TRBJ2-7, the V gene TRBV20-1; TRBD1 matches at 8 bases. Trimming took 3 bases from V and 6 from J; bases not matched to a gene: 10. The germline gives CDR1 DFQATT, CDR2 SNEGSKA (reference sequence). This CDR3 has 14 amino acids. The CDR3 DNA follows: TGCAGTGCTAGTTCCGGGACAGGCCTTGGCGAGCAGTACTTC. It yields the protein CSASSGTGLGEQYF.

The V gene is TRBV3-1, the J gene TRBJ1-1; 10 bases are shared with TRBD1. J gave up 0 bases and V 0 bases, and 7 bases lay outside the gene matches. CDR1 is LGHDT, CDR2 YNNKEL, per germline (reference sequence). This CDR3 is 18 amino acids long. The CDR3 loop reads CASSQDTRQGAMNTEAFF. Written as DNA, the CDR3 is TGTGCCAGCAGCCAAGATACGAGACAGGGGGCCATGAACACTGAAGCTTTCTTT. Full variable domain (rest looked up from reference TRBV3-1 and TRBJ1-1): DTAVSQTPKYLVTQMGNDKSIKCEQNLGHDTMYWYKQDSKKFLKIMFSYNNKELIINETVPNRFSPKSPDKAHLNLHINSLELGDSAVYFCASSQDTRQGAMNTEAFFGQGTRLTVV.

The chain combines TRBV6-4 with TRBJ1-1; the D is unclear. This CDR3 region has 11 residues. V was pared by 11 bases and J by 1 base, with 8 bases between. Germline assignment: CDR1 MRHNA and CDR2 SNTAGT. In nucleotides, the CDR3 is TGTGCCGGGAATTCGAACACTGAAGCTTTCTTT. Its protein product is CAGNSNTEAFF.

This clonotype was seen at least ten times. The chain couples TRBV7-2 to TRBJ1-5, with 11 bases fitting TRBD1. The CDR3 is 15 amino acids. The trim removed 7 bases at V and 6 bases at J, leaving 8 bases unmatched. The germline V gene encodes CDR1 SGHTA and CDR2 FQGNSA. For the CDR3, the DNA is TGTGCCAGCACCCAGGACAGGGGGCTAATTCAGCCCCAGCATTTT. It codes for CASTQDRGLIQPQHF.

There are a few counts of this clonotype. The gene calls are TRBV12-3 or TRBV12-4 and TRBJ1-6; D is uncertain. The CDR3 totals 15 residues. Deletions cut 3 bases from V and 9 bases from J, with 15 bases between. This chain's CDR3 is CASSLALGLSSPLHF. As DNA, the CDR3 is TGTGCCAGCAGTTTGGCGTTAGGACTGAGTTCACCCCTCCACTTT.

The J gene is TRBJ1-5, the V gene TRBV20-1, with a possible D match to TRBD1 (6 bases). The CDR3 is 16 residues long. Germline loops: CDR1 DFQATT, CDR2 SNEGSKA (reference sequence). V lost 2 bases and J lost 5, with 19 bases in between. The CDR3 DNA reads as TGCAGTGCTAGAACCCACCTAAGACAGGCGGATCAGCCCCAGCATTTT. Translation: CSARTHLRQADQPQHF.

This clonotype was counted at least ten times. The CDR3 nucleotides are TGTGCCAGCAGCTTAATTGAGTTCTACGAGCAGTACTTC. Its protein is CASSLIEFYEQYF. The chain couples TRBV7-9 to TRBJ2-7, with unresolved D. This CDR3 is 13 amino acids long. Germline V gene lookup returns CDR1 SEHNR and CDR2 FQNEAQ (reference sequence). The V end lost 2 bases, the J end lost 3 bases, and 8 bases lay between the germline ends.

V gene TRBV20-1 combines with J gene TRBJ1-1; D ambiguous. The CDR3 contains 10 residues. Deletions cut 6 bases from V and 8 bases from J, with 10 bases between. Germline-derived CDR1 and CDR2 are DFQATT and SNEGSKA (reference sequence). The CDR3 loop reads CSAYGTEAFF. CDR3 coding DNA: TGCAGTGCCTACGGCACCGAAGCTTTCTTT.

This clonotype was counted ten times or more. The chain is built from TRBV12-3 or TRBV12-4 and TRBJ2-2; a weak D match, TRBD2 (5 bases). The ends were cut back, 6 bases at V and 7 bases at J, with 21 bases in the middle. The CDR3 runs to 16 residues. CDR3 nucleotide sequence: TGTGCCAGCAGCAGTGTCGGAGGCTACACGGTCGGGGAGCTGTTTTTT. Translation: CASSSVGGYTVGELFF.

The genes are TRBV29-1 and TRBJ2-6, with unresolved D. The CDR3 length is 13 residues. Trimming cost V 2 bases and J 6 bases, with 8 bases left between them. CDR1 is SQVTM, CDR2 ANQGSEA, per germline. Here the CDR3 DNA reads TGCAGCGTTGAATCGGGTGAGGCCAACGTCCTGACTTTC. Protein product: CSVESGEANVLTF.

About this clonotype: Germline is not matched at one junction end, which may reflect a read error. V is TRBV7-2 and J is TRBJ2-7; a possible D gene is TRBD2 (6 bases). From germline, CDR1 is SGHTA and CDR2 FQGNSA. The CDR3 is 14 amino acids. CDR3 loop: CASSLGAGSYGQYF. Written as DNA, the CDR3 is TGTGCCAGCAGCTTAGGGGCGGGGTCCTACGGGCAGTACTTC. The whole variable domain, remainder taken from reference TRBV7-2 and TRBJ2-7, is GAGVSQSPSNKVTEKGKDVELRCDPISGHTALYWYRQSLGQGLEFLIYFQGNSAPDKSGLPSDRFSAERTGGSVSTLTIQRTQQEDSAVYLCASSLGAGSYGQYFGPGTRLTVT.

The rearrangement links TRBV2 to TRBJ2-7; D uncertain. Per the germline V gene, CDR1 is SNHLY and CDR2 is FYNNEI. Trimming shortened V by 8 bases and J by 7 bases, and 24 bases separated the two germline ends. The CDR3 has 15 residues. CDR3 sequence reads: CASGIRRTYNLEQYF. The CDR3 DNA reads as TGTGCCAGCGGAATTAGGCGGACCTACAACTTGGAGCAGTACTTC.

About this clonotype: A much more abundant neighbour one base away suggests this may be a read error. The chain couples TRBV7-9 to TRBJ2-6, with 7 bases lining up with TRBD1. Germline V gives CDR1 SEHNR, CDR2 FQNEAQ (reference sequence). CDR3 length equals 15 residues. The CDR3 DNA is TGTGCCAGCAGTCTGCAGGGGGTGGGGGCCAACGCCCTGACTTTC. This sequence encodes CASSLQGVGANALTF.

V usage is TRBV29-1 and J usage is TRBJ1-1, with D possibly TRBD1 on 6 matching bases. Germline V CDR1 and CDR2: SQVTM, ANQGSEA. The CDR3 is made up of 15 amino acids. V lost 5 bases to trimming and J lost 4 bases, with 20 bases between them. CDR3 residues: CSVKTGAGDVTEAFF. In nucleotides, the CDR3 is TGCAGCGTTAAAACGGGGGCAGGCGATGTCACTGAAGCTTTCTTT.

As for this clonotype: A much bigger clone sits one base away, suggesting this may be a read error. The chain employs TRBV7-6 and TRBJ1-3, with 10 nucleotides matching TRBD1. This CDR3 is built from 16 residues. The germline V gene has CDR1 SGHVS and CDR2 FNYEAQ. The CDR3 loop is CVSSLRDRGSGNTIYF. The CDR3 coding sequence is TGTGTCAGCAGCCTCCGGGACAGGGGCTCTGGAAACACCATATATTTT.

This clonotype was found a few times. The chain employs TRBV14 and TRBJ2-7; D remains ambiguous. The CDR3 consists of 14 residues. Looked up from germline, CDR1 is SGHDN and CDR2 is FVKESK. V was shortened by 3 bases and J by 2 bases, with 11 bases between the two germline ends. This chain's CDR3 is CASSHLTETYEQYF. Written as DNA, the CDR3 is TGTGCCAGCAGCCACTTAACAGAAACCTACGAGCAGTACTTC.

The chain uses TRBV6-5 and TRBJ2-7; tentatively, D is TRBD1 (5 bases). The CDR3 has 13 residues. V lost 6 bases and J 2 bases, leaving 11 bases between the germline ends. CDR1 is MNHEY and CDR2 is SVGAGI in the germline V gene. DNA of the CDR3: TGTGCCAGCAGGAGGACATTTACCTACGAGCAGTACTTC. Its protein product is CASRRTFTYEQYF.

Many counts were recorded for this clonotype. This chain joins TRBV7-8 and TRBJ1-2; no firm D call. CDR1 and CDR2 from the germline V gene are SGHVS and FQNEAQ. V was clipped by 1 base and J by 3 bases, with 24 bases between them. There are 19 residues in the CDR3. The CDR3 DNA sequence: TGTGCCAGCAGCTTAGTACCCGTTAGTTCGGGGTCTGTTTACTATGGCTACACCTTC. Amino acid sequence: CASSLVPVSSGSVYYGYTF.

V gene TRBV10-3 combines with J gene TRBJ2-5, with 7 bases fitting TRBD2. V lost 5 bases to trimming and J lost 5 bases; unmatched junction nucleotides: 11. The germline gives CDR1 ENHRY, CDR2 SYGVKD. The CDR3 totals 15 residues. Here the CDR3 reads CAISSTLALVETQYF. DNA for the CDR3: TGTGCCATCAGTTCAACACTAGCGTTAGTTGAGACCCAGTACTTC.

The V call is TRBV7-9, the J call TRBJ1-5, with 9 bases lining up with TRBD1. The junction had 7 bases not matched to a gene; V was cut back by 4 bases and J by 3 bases. The CDR3 consists of 16 residues. Germline V gene data show CDR1 as SEHNR and CDR2 as FQNEAQ (reference sequence). CDR3 nucleotide sequence: TGTGCCAGCAGCTCAACCCGGACAGGGGACAATCAGCCCCAGCATTTT. Protein product: CASSSTRTGDNQPQHF.